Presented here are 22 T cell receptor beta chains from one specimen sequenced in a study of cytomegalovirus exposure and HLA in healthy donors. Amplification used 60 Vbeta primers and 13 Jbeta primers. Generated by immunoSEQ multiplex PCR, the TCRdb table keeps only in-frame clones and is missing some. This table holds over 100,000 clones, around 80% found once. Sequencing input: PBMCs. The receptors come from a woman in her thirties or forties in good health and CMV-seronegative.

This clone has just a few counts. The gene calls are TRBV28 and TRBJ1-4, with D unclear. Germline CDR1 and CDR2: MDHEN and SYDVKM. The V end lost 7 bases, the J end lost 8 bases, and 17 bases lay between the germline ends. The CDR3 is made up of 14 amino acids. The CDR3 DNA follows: TGTGCCAGCATGAGGTCCCGAGACGGAGAAAAACTGTTTTTT. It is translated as CASMRSRDGEKLFF.

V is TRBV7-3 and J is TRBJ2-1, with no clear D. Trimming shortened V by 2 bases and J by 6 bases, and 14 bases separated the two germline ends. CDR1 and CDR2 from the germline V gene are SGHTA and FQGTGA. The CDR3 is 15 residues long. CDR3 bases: TGTGCCAGCAGCTTAGGTGGTATGGTAGTCAATGAGCAGTTCTTC. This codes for CASSLGGMVVNEQFF.

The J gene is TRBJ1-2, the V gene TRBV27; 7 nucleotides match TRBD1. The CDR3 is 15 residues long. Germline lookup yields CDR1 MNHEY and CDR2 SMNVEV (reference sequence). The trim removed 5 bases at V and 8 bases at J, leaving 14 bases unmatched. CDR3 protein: CASSPRQGYLWGYTF. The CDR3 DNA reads TGTGCCAGCAGTCCGAGACAGGGATATCTATGGGGCTACACCTTC.

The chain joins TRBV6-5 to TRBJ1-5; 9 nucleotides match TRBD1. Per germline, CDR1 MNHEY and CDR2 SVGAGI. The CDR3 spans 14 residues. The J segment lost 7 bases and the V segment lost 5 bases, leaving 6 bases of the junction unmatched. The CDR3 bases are TGTGCCAGCAGTAACACAGGGGGCGGCCAGCCCCAGCATTTT. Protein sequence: CASSNTGGGQPQHF.

The CDR3 here is CASSLRGSNEQFF. CDR3 nucleotide sequence: TGTGCCAGCAGCTTGAGGGGGTCCAATGAGCAGTTCTTC. The chain has TRBV7-2 and TRBJ2-1; tentatively, D is TRBD1 (6 bases). The germline gives CDR1 SGHTA, CDR2 FQGNSA. The CDR3 extends over 13 amino acids. The ends were cut back, 3 bases at V and 6 bases at J, with 9 bases in the middle.

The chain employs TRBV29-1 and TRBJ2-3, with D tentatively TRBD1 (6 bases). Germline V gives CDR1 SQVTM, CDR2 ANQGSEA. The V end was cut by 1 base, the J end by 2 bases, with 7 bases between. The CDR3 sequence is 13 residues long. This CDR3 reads CSVEGTATDTQYF. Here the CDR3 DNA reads TGCAGCGTTGAAGGGACAGCCACAGATACGCAGTATTTT.

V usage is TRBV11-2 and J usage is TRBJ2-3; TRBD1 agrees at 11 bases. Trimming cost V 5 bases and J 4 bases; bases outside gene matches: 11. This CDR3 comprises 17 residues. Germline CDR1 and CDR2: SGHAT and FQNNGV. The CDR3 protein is CASSHGQGANFADTQYF. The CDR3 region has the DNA TGTGCCAGCAGCCACGGACAGGGGGCGAATTTTGCAGATACGCAGTATTTT.

The CDR3 region is CASSPSTGGLQPQHF. CDR3 nucleotide sequence: TGTGCCAGCAGTCCCTCTACAGGGGGCCTTCAGCCCCAGCATTTT. The chain recombines TRBV27 with TRBJ1-5; the match to TRBD1 covers 9 bases. The CDR3 covers 15 residues. Germline V gene sequence: CDR1 MNHEY, CDR2 SMNVEV (reference sequence). V shed 5 bases and J 6 bases; nucleotides not matched to a gene: 8.

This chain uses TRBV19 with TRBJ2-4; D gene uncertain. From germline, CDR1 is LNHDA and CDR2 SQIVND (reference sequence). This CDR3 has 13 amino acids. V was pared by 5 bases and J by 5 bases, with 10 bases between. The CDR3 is CASSAQTQNIQYF. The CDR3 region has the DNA TGTGCCAGTAGTGCACAGACACAAAACATTCAGTACTTC.

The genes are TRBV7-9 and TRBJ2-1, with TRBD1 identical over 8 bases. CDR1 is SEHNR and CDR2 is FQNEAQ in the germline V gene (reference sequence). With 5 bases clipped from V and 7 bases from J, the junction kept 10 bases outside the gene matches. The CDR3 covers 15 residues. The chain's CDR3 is CASSPPRTGWNEQFF. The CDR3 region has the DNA TGTGCCAGCAGCCCCCCGAGGACAGGGTGGAATGAGCAGTTCTTC. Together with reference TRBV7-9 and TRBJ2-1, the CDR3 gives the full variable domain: DTGVSQNPRHKITKRGQNVTFRCDPISEHNRLYWYRQTLGQGPEFLTYFQNEAQLEKSRLLSDRFSAERPKGSFSTLEIQRTEQGDSAMYLCASSPPRTGWNEQFFGPGTRLTVL.

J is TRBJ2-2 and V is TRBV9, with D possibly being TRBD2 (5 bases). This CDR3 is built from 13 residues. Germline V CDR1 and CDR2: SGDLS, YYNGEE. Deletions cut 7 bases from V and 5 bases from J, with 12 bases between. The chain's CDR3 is CASSREMTGELFF. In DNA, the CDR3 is TGTGCCAGCTCAAGGGAGATGACCGGGGAGCTGTTTTTT.

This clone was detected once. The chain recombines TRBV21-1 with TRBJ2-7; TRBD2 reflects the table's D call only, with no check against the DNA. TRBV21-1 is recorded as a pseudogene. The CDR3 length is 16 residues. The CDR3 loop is CASSKGLGGGSDEQYF. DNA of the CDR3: TGTGCCAGCAGCAAGGGGTTGGGGGGAGGGAGCGACGAGCAGTACTTC.

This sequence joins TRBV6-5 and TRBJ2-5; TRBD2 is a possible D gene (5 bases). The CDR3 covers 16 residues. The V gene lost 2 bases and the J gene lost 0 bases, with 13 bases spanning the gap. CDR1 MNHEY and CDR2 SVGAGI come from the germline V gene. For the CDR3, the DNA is TGTGCCAGCAGTTACGCCCGGGGATCTAACCAAGAGACCCAGTACTTC. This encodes CASSYARGSNQETQYF.

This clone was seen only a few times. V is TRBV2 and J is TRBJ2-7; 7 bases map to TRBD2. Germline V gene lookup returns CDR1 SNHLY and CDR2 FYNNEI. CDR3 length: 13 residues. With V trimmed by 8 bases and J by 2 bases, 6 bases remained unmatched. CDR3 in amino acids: CASGGVGTYEQYF. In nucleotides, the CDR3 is TGTGCCAGCGGGGGGGTAGGGACCTACGAGCAGTACTTC. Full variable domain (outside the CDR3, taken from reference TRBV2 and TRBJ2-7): EPEVTQTPSHQVTQMGQEVILRCVPISNHLYFYWYRQILGQKVEFLVSFYNNEISEKSEIFDDQFSVERPDGSNFTLKIRSTKLEDSAMYFCASGGVGTYEQYFGPGTRLTVT.

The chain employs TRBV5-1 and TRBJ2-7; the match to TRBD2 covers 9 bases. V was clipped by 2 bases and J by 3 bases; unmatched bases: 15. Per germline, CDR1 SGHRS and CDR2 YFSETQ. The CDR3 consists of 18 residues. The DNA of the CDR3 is TGCGCCAGCAGCTTAAATCCACCGCGACTAGCGGCACACTACGAGCAGTACTTC. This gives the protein CASSLNPPRLAAHYEQYF.

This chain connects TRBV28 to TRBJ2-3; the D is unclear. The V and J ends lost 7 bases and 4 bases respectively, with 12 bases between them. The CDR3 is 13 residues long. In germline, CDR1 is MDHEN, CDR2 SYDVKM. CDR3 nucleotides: TGTGCCAGCACCCCACTTCGTTCAGATACGCAGTATTTT. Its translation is CASTPLRSDTQYF.

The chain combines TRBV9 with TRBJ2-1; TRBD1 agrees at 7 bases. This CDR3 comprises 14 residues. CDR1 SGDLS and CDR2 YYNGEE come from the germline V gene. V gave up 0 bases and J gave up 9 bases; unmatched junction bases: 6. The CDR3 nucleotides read TGTGCCAGCAGCGTAGACAGGGGATGGAGTGAGCAGTTCTTC. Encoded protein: CASSVDRGWSEQFF.

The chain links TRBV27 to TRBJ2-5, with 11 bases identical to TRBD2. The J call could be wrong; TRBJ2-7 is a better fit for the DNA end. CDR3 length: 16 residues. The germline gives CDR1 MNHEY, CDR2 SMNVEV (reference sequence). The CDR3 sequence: CASSFTSGSPVYEQYF. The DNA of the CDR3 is TGTGCCAGCAGTTTCACTAGCGGGAGCCCCGTTTACGAGCAGTACTTC.

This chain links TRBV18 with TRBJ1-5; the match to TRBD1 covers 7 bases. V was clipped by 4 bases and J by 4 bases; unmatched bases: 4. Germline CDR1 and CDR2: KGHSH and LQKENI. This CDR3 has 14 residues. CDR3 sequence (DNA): TGTGCCAGCTCACGGGCAGGGGGTAATCAGCCCCAGCATTTT. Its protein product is CASSRAGGNQPQHF. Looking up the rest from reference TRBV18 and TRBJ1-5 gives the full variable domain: NAGVMQNPRHLVRRRGQEARLRCSPMKGHSHVYWYRQLPEEGLKFMVYLQKENIIDESGMPKERFSAEFPKEGPSILRIQQVVRGDSAAYFCASSRAGGNQPQHFGDGTRLSIL.

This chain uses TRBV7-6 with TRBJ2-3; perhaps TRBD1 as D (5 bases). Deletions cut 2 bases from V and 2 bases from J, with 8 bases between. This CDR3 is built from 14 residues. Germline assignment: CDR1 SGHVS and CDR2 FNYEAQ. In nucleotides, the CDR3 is TGTGCCAGCAGCTTAACAGGAACCACAGATACGCAGTATTTT. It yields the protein CASSLTGTTDTQYF. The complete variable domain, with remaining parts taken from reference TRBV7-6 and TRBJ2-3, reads GAGVSQSPRYKVTKRGQDVALRCDPISGHVSLYWYRQALGQGPEFLTYFNYEAQQDKSGLPNDRFSAERPEGSISTLTIQRTEQRDSAMYRCASSLTGTTDTQYFGPGTRLTVL.

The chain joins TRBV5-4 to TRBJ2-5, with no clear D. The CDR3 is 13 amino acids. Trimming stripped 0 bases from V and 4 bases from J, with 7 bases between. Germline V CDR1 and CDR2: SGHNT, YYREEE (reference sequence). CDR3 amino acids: CASSLGAGETQYF. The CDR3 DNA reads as TGTGCCAGCAGCTTGGGGGCCGGAGAGACCCAGTACTTC.

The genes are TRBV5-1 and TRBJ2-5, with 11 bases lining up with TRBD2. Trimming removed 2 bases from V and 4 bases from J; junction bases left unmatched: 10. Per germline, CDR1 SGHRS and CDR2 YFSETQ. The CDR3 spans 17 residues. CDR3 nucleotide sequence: TGCGCCAGCAGCTTTCTAGCGGGAGGCCCGGGAGGAGAGACCCAGTACTTC. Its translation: CASSFLAGGPGGETQYF.